The 23 T cell receptor beta chains presented below share a single source sample, sequenced in a study of T-cell memory formation after mild COVID-19. TCRdb reanalysed the 5' RACE reads using MiXCR and keeps one entry per CDR3 protein. This repertoire shows 350,000 to 500,000 distinct CDR3 sequences, about a quarter found once; its top ten account for around 13%. The specimen was PBMCs or a T cell subset sorted from them (not recorded which). These receptors all stem from an adult woman who had mild COVID-19 (a few samples of this study predate the infection). Cell type and time point are not known.

In this sample, this clonotype turned up a few times. The chain carries TRBV24-1 and TRBJ2-1; TRBD1 might be the D (6 bases). CDR1 is KGHDR and CDR2 is SFDVKD in the germline V gene. The CDR3 is 16 amino acids. V was cut by 0 bases and J by 6 bases, with 14 bases left in between. DNA for the CDR3: TGTGCCACCAGTGATTTGTCGACAGGTTCCCTCAATGAGCAGTTCTTC. Amino acids: CATSDLSTGSLNEQFF.

This clonotype was observed a handful of times. The CDR3: CASSIGGGSNQPQHF. DNA of the CDR3: TGTGCCAGCAGCATTGGGGGTGGGAGCAATCAGCCCCAGCATTTT. The V and J genes are TRBV12-3 or TRBV12-4 and TRBJ1-5; D perhaps matches TRBD1 (5 bases). Trimming removed 6 bases at V and 1 base at J, with 13 bases between. This CDR3 comprises 15 residues.

A few counts support this clonotype. The chain is built from TRBV20-1 and TRBJ2-7; a possible D gene is TRBD2 (5 bases). Germline CDR1 DFQATT, CDR2 SNEGSKA (reference sequence). The length of the CDR3 is 17 residues. Trimming took off 0 bases at V and 0 bases at J, with 18 bases between the two ends. The CDR3 loop is CSARDRMAGLDSYEQYF. In DNA form, the CDR3 reads TGCAGTGCTAGAGATCGGATGGCAGGACTGGACTCCTACGAGCAGTACTTC.

V and J are TRBV7-6 and TRBJ2-4, with D maybe TRBD1 (6 bases). The CDR3 extends over 15 amino acids. The ends were cut back, 5 bases at V and 2 bases at J, with 13 bases in the middle. The germline V gene encodes CDR1 SGHVS and CDR2 FNYEAQ. The CDR3 DNA follows: TGTGCCAGCAGCCCTGGCAGGGGTCCCAAAAACATTCAGTACTTC. It translates to CASSPGRGPKNIQYF.

This clonotype has only a few counts. The chain links TRBV7-9 to TRBJ2-1; unclear D gene. Germline values: CDR1 SEHNR, CDR2 FQNEAQ (reference sequence). The CDR3 has 13 residues. Trimming pared 1 base from V and 9 bases from J, leaving 10 bases between. CDR3 sequence reads: CASSLGPYLEQFF. The CDR3 DNA is TGTGCCAGCAGCTTAGGTCCCTATCTTGAGCAGTTCTTC.

This chain uses TRBV4-1 with TRBJ2-7; the D gene is possibly TRBD1 (5 bases). From germline, CDR1 is MGHRA and CDR2 YSYEKL. V dropped 4 bases and J dropped 2 bases, with 15 bases sitting between them. The CDR3 sequence is 15 residues long. The CDR3 is CASSRGLSVAYEQYF. The CDR3 DNA sequence: TGCGCCAGCAGCCGGGGCCTAAGCGTTGCCTACGAGCAGTACTTC.

V usage is TRBV5-1 and J usage is TRBJ2-1; D may be TRBD2 (6 bases). The V and J ends lost 4 bases and 7 bases respectively, with 15 bases between them. This CDR3 is 14 amino acids long. Germline CDR1 SGHRS, CDR2 YFSETQ. The CDR3 nucleotides are TGCGCCAGCAGCCCCATGTGGGGGGAGAATGAGCAGTTCTTC. Amino acid sequence: CASSPMWGENEQFF.

This clonotype came up a few times. The genes are TRBV12-3 or TRBV12-4 and TRBJ2-1, with 13 positions matching TRBD2. CDR3 length: 15 residues. Trimming cost V 5 bases and J 9 bases; bases outside gene matches: 7. CDR3 in amino acids: CASSHWTSGSSEQFF. The DNA of the CDR3 is TGTGCCAGCAGTCACTGGACTAGCGGGAGCAGTGAGCAGTTCTTC.

V usage is TRBV19 and J usage is TRBJ2-1; 11 bases align to TRBD2. CDR3 size: 15 residues. The ends lost 3 bases at V and 5 bases at J; junction bases unmatched: 3. Germline V lookup: CDR1 LNHDA, CDR2 SQIVND (reference sequence). This CDR3 reads CASSMRLAGHNEQFF. CDR3 nucleotides: TGTGCCAGTAGTATGCGACTAGCGGGACACAATGAGCAGTTCTTC.

V gene TRBV21-1 combines with J gene TRBJ2-5. TRBV21-1 constitutes a pseudogene. This CDR3 contains 14 residues. Here the CDR3 reads CASSKNKLEETQYF. Here the CDR3 DNA reads TGTGCCAGCAGCAAGAACAAATTGGAGGAGACCCAGTACTTC.

This chain joins TRBV20-1 and TRBJ2-1; D is unclear. Germline CDR1 reads DFQATT; CDR2 reads SNEGSKA (reference sequence). V shed 5 bases and J shed 8 bases, with 7 bases lying between them. This CDR3 has 10 amino acids. CDR3 sequence (DNA): TGCAGTGCTTACTTGGATGAGCAGTTCTTC. Translated, it gives CSAYLDEQFF.

This chain links TRBV5-1 with TRBJ2-7; D is uncertain. V shed 0 bases and J shed 5 bases, with 9 bases lying between them. Germline assignment: CDR1 SGHRS and CDR2 YFSETQ. This CDR3 is 13 amino acids long. This CDR3 is CASSLGSPNEQYF. The CDR3 nucleotides are TGCGCCAGCAGCTTGGGGTCCCCCAACGAGCAGTACTTC.

This clonotype occurred a few times. The chain carries TRBV11-2 and TRBJ1-2; D possibly corresponds to TRBD1 (6 bases). V was shortened by 3 bases and J by 4 bases, with 15 bases between the two germline ends. Germline-derived CDR1 and CDR2 are SGHAT and FQNNGV. This CDR3 is built from 15 residues. The CDR3 DNA reads as TGTGCCAGCAGCTTTGGAGGGGGGAGGACCTATGGCTACACCTTC. Translation gives CASSFGGGRTYGYTF.

There are a few counts of this clonotype. The chain recombines TRBV14 with TRBJ2-3, with D possibly being TRBD2 (6 bases). The CDR3 is 14 residues long. The V gene's germline CDR1 is SGHDN and CDR2 FVKESK. V shed 4 bases and J shed 4 bases, with 12 bases lying between them. The CDR3 loop is CASSPRLDSDTQYF. CDR3 nucleotide sequence: TGTGCCAGCAGCCCTCGACTAGACTCAGATACGCAGTATTTT. Supplemented by reference TRBV14 and TRBJ2-3, the full variable domain reads EAGVTQFPSHSVIEKGQTVTLRCDPISGHDNLYWYRRVMGKEIKFLLHFVKESKQDESGMPNNRFLAERTGGTYSTLKVQPAELEDSGVYFCASSPRLDSDTQYFGPGTRLTVL.

The chain's CDR3 is CASSTFDPVPYEQYF. CDR3 DNA sequence: TGTGCCAGCAGTACCTTTGATCCGGTCCCCTACGAGCAGTACTTC. The chain carries TRBV2 and TRBJ2-7; D unresolved. V lost 5 bases, J lost 2 bases, and 16 bases lay in between. CDR3 length: 15 amino acids. Germline V gene lookup returns CDR1 SNHLY and CDR2 FYNNEI.

This clonotype was recorded a few times. The chain combines TRBV24-1 with TRBJ2-2, with 13 nucleotides matching TRBD2. The length of the CDR3 is 19 residues. Germline V lookup: CDR1 KGHDR, CDR2 SFDVKD. J was trimmed by 2 bases and V by 3 bases; bases with no gene match: 8. The CDR3 nucleotides read TGTGCCACCAGTGATCCGACGACTAGCGGGGGGCTTAACACCGGGGAGCTGTTTTTT. Protein product: CATSDPTTSGGLNTGELFF.

The chain recombines TRBV7-9 with TRBJ2-3; maybe TRBD1 (5 bases). The V end lost 5 bases, the J end lost 3 bases, and 12 bases lay between the germline ends. The length of the CDR3 is 14 residues. CDR1 is SEHNR and CDR2 is FQNEAQ in the germline V gene (reference sequence). This CDR3 reads CASSRTLGTDTQYF. The CDR3, as DNA: TGTGCCAGCAGCCGGACACTGGGTACAGATACGCAGTATTTT.

The V and J genes are TRBV12-3 or TRBV12-4 and TRBJ2-1, with D tentatively TRBD2 (6 bases). There are 14 residues in the CDR3. The ends were cut back, 3 bases at V and 10 bases at J, with 16 bases in the middle. CDR3 DNA: TGTGCCAGCAGTTTCGGCGGCTCCGGGGGAGAGCAGTTCTTC. Translation: CASSFGGSGGEQFF.

DNA for the CDR3: TGTGCCACCAGTGATTCCCGGGACGCTTACACAGATACGCAGTATTTT. This codes for CATSDSRDAYTDTQYF. This rearrangement joins TRBV24-1 to TRBJ2-3; D tentatively fits TRBD1 or TRBD2 (5 bases each). V was pared by 2 bases and J by 2 bases, with 13 bases between. In germline, CDR1 is KGHDR, CDR2 SFDVKD. CDR3 length: 16 amino acids.

This sequence joins TRBV5-1 and TRBJ2-3; perhaps TRBD2 as D (6 bases). CDR3 size: 15 residues. Trimming left V 3 bases short and J 0 bases short, with 11 bases between. Per germline, CDR1 SGHRS and CDR2 YFSETQ. This CDR3 reads CASSWASESTDTQYF. The CDR3 DNA sequence: TGCGCCAGCAGCTGGGCTAGCGAAAGCACAGATACGCAGTATTTT.

The chain combines TRBV29-1 with TRBJ1-4; a possible D gene is TRBD1 (5 bases). The CDR3 is 12 amino acids. V lost 4 bases to trimming and J lost 5 bases, with 8 bases between them. The V gene's germline CDR1 is SQVTM and CDR2 ANQGSEA. The chain's CDR3 is CSVGDLNEKLFF. The CDR3 DNA sequence: TGCAGCGTTGGGGACTTAAATGAAAAACTGTTTTTT.

The gene calls are TRBV2 and TRBJ2-5; D may be TRBD2 (6 bases). Germline loops: CDR1 SNHLY, CDR2 FYNNEI. V was pared by 3 bases and J by 2 bases, with 19 bases between. The length of the CDR3 is 17 residues. For the CDR3, the DNA is TGTGCCAGCAGTGAGGACCCCGGGGGAAGGGCGCAAGAGACCCAGTACTTC. This gives the protein CASSEDPGGRAQETQYF.

CDR3 protein: CASSKGGPSGTDTQYF. The CDR3, as DNA: TGTGCCAGCAGCAAAGGGGGGCCTAGCGGCACAGATACGCAGTATTTT. The chain carries TRBV7-9 and TRBJ2-3; D possibly matches TRBD1 or TRBD2 (6 bases each). The V and J ends lost 5 bases and 1 base respectively, with 16 bases between them. CDR3 length equals 16 residues. The V gene's germline CDR1 is SEHNR and CDR2 FQNEAQ (reference sequence).